The clone carrying this TCR beta chain was seen at least ten times. Its cognate antigen is unknown. The data originate from a study of T cells in Graves' hyperthyroidism and ophthalmopathy. Germline V lookup: CDR1 MDHEN, CDR2 SYDVKM. This CDR3 region has 14 residues. The V end was cut by 3 bases, the J end by 7 bases, with 15 bases between. General study points: Most thyroid clonotypes that were expanded above 0.001 also turned up in blood.

RNA transcripts were the template for amplifying TCR beta CDR3 regions. The HTBI primer set was used in a first-round RT-PCR of the TCR CDR3. TCRdb independently ran MiXCR on the multiplex PCR reads; one entry per CDR3 protein. The data contain about 640,000 distinct CDR3 sequences, roughly 20% of them singletons. The chain recombines TRBV28 with TRBJ1-2; D is unclear. The receptor comes from a man aged 25-40 years with Graves' ophthalmopathy. Material for sequencing was blood. CDR3: CASSLSDVGRGYTF. CDR3 nucleotide sequence: TGTGCCAGCAGTTTGAGTGACGTCGGGCGTGGCTACACCTTC.